This passage covers 21 T cell receptor beta chains from one sample sequenced in a study of OX40 agonist ivuxolimab in advanced cancers. Clones were read by immunoSEQ multiplex PCR, and TCRdb kept only the in-frame ones, dropping some. This sample has 80,000 to 100,000 clones, with more than 85% found just once. The sample was CD4+ or CD8+ T cells sorted from blood, taken in a trial of the OX40 agonist ivuxolimab. The receptors come from an adult with an advanced solid tumor such as melanoma, head and neck, liver or kidney cancer.

This sequence joins TRBV28 and TRBJ1-4; possibly TRBD1 for D (5 bases). Germline values: CDR1 MDHEN, CDR2 SYDVKM. Trimming shortened V by 7 bases and J by 5 bases, and 14 bases separated the two germline ends. The CDR3 contains 14 residues. In nucleotides, the CDR3 is TGTGCCAGCAATCTCGGGACCACAAATGAAAAACTGTTTTTT. It encodes CASNLGTTNEKLFF. Supplemented by reference TRBV28 and TRBJ1-4, the full variable domain reads DVKVTQSSRYLVKRTGEKVFLECVQDMDHENMFWYRQDPGLGLRLIYFSYDVKMKEKGDIPEGYSVSREKKERFSLILESASTNQTSMYLCASNLGTTNEKLFFGSGTQLSVL.

CDR3 region: CASSLTPPRNEQFF. The CDR3 nucleotides read TGTGCCAGCAGCTTAACCCCGCCACGAAATGAGCAGTTCTTC. This chain joins TRBV13 and TRBJ2-1; D unclear. The CDR3 is made up of 14 amino acids. Trimming pared 2 bases from V and 7 bases from J, leaving 12 bases between. In germline, CDR1 is PRHDT, CDR2 FYEKMQ (reference sequence).

The chain is built from TRBV9 and TRBJ1-2; D not resolved. CDR1 is SGDLS and CDR2 is YYNGEE in the germline V gene. With 0 bases removed from V and 2 bases from J, the gap between germline ends came to 11 bases. The CDR3 loop spans 15 amino acids. The CDR3 reads CASSVGLRQNYGYTF. For the CDR3, the DNA is TGTGCCAGCAGCGTAGGTCTCAGGCAAAACTATGGCTACACCTTC.

The V call is TRBV14, the J call TRBJ1-1, with TRBD1 matching 7 bases. This CDR3 has 15 residues. V gave up 3 bases and J gave up 0 bases; unmatched junction bases: 4. Germline loops: CDR1 SGHDN, CDR2 FVKESK. The CDR3 sequence is CASSHPGQLNTEAFF. DNA for the CDR3: TGTGCCAGCAGCCACCCGGGACAGCTGAACACTGAAGCTTTCTTT.

In this sample, this clone turned up once. The chain has TRBV6-5 and TRBJ2-7; TRBD1 matches at 9 bases. The trim removed 4 bases at V and 4 bases at J, leaving 5 bases unmatched. Germline V gene lookup returns CDR1 MNHEY and CDR2 SVGAGI. The CDR3 is 14 amino acids. CDR3 sequence reads: CASSSPGQGYEQYF. The CDR3 region has the DNA TGTGCCAGCAGTTCACCGGGACAGGGTTACGAGCAGTACTTC.

CDR3 sequence reads: CASSQGEGRAVNSPLHF. The CDR3 nucleotides are TGCGCCAGCAGCCAAGGGGAGGGCAGGGCGGTAAATTCACCCCTCCACTTT. The chain links TRBV4-3 to TRBJ1-6; a weak D match, TRBD1 (5 bases). The CDR3 is 17 residues long. V dropped 1 base and J dropped 7 bases, with 17 bases sitting between them. The germline V gene has CDR1 LGHNA and CDR2 YSLEER.

The V gene is TRBV7-2, the J gene TRBJ2-1; 7 nucleotides line up with TRBD2. J was trimmed by 7 bases and V by 6 bases; bases with no gene match: 9. CDR1 and CDR2 from the germline V gene are SGHTA and FQGNSA. CDR3 length: 14 amino acids. DNA for the CDR3: TGTGCCAGCAGATGGACTAGAATAGGGAATGAGCAGTTCTTC. Its protein is CASRWTRIGNEQFF.

The gene calls are TRBV30 and TRBJ1-5; tentative D call: TRBD1 (5 bases). V lost 3 bases and J lost 7, with 13 bases in between. Germline CDR1 GTSNPN, CDR2 SVGIG (reference sequence). The CDR3 runs to 13 residues. In nucleotides, the CDR3 is TGTGCCTGGAGCAGGGAGGGAGGCCAGCCCCAGCATTTT. This translates into CAWSREGGQPQHF.

This chain links TRBV5-4 with TRBJ2-2; D is unclear. The CDR3 runs to 14 residues. Germline CDR1 and CDR2: SGHNT and YYREEE (reference sequence). V lost 4 bases and J lost 1, with 8 bases in between. In DNA form, the CDR3 reads TGTGCCAGCAGCCCTGACCAGAACACCGGGGAGCTGTTTTTT. Residues: CASSPDQNTGELFF.

This clone was observed a single time. The genes are TRBV28 and TRBJ2-4, with a possible D match to TRBD1 (6 bases). The CDR3 has 15 amino acids. CDR1 is MDHEN and CDR2 is SYDVKM in the germline V gene. V lost 8 bases, J lost 0 bases, and 14 bases lay in between. CDR3 residues: CASWTGGLAKNIQYF. As DNA, the CDR3 is TGTGCCAGCTGGACTGGGGGCCTAGCCAAAAACATTCAGTACTTC.

The rearrangement uses TRBV30 and TRBJ2-3; TRBD1 might be the D (6 bases). V lost 4 bases to trimming and J lost 1 base, with 18 bases between them. The CDR3 is made up of 16 amino acids. CDR1 is GTSNPN and CDR2 is SVGIG in the germline V gene (reference sequence). CDR3 sequence: CAWKLGGWRGTDTQYF. As DNA, the CDR3 is TGTGCCTGGAAGCTAGGGGGTTGGCGCGGCACAGATACGCAGTATTTT.

This chain uses TRBV4-3 with TRBJ1-4, with 9 bases fitting TRBD1. The V and J ends lost 0 bases and 10 bases, in that order; junction bases with no gene match: 3. The germline V gene encodes CDR1 LGHNA and CDR2 YSLEER. The CDR3 has 14 amino acids. CDR3 DNA: TGCGCCAGCAGCCAAGAACGACAGGGGGTAAAACTGTTTTTT. Its protein is CASSQERQGVKLFF.

The rearrangement joins TRBV4-1 to TRBJ2-3, with 8 bases matching TRBD2. The CDR3 covers 17 residues. V was clipped by 4 bases and J by 2 bases; unmatched bases: 11. The V gene's germline CDR1 is MGHRA and CDR2 YSYEKL. CDR3 amino acids: CASSLILSGATTDTQYF. Here the CDR3 DNA reads TGCGCCAGCAGCCTTATTCTTAGCGGGGCCACCACAGATACGCAGTATTTT.

The chain employs TRBV6-1 and TRBJ2-5; D ambiguous. Germline assignment: CDR1 MNHNS and CDR2 SASEGT. Trimming stripped 2 bases from V and 2 bases from J, with 9 bases between. The CDR3 length is 14 residues. As DNA, the CDR3 is TGTGCCAGCAGTGAAAGCCGGTGGCAAGAGACCCAGTACTTC. It encodes CASSESRWQETQYF.

Here the CDR3 reads CASSQASGDSYNEQFF. DNA of the CDR3: TGTGCCAGCAGCCAAGCTAGCGGGGACTCCTACAATGAGCAGTTCTTC. The rearrangement uses TRBV4-2 and TRBJ2-1, with TRBD2 matching 9 bases. The CDR3 runs 16 residues. Per the germline V gene, CDR1 is LGHNA and CDR2 is YNFKEQ. V gave up 1 base and J gave up 0 bases; unmatched junction bases: 1.

As DNA, the CDR3 is TGCGCCAGCAGCGGGGACAGTCCTCAAGAGACCCAGTACTTC. This translates into CASSGDSPQETQYF. The chain is built from TRBV5-1 and TRBJ2-5, with TRBD1 identical over 7 bases. V lost 4 bases and J lost 2; bases outside the gene matches: 5. Germline lookup yields CDR1 SGHRS and CDR2 YFSETQ. This CDR3 region has 14 residues.

The rearrangement joins TRBV4-1 to TRBJ2-7; perhaps TRBD1 as D (6 bases). The V gene's germline CDR1 is MGHRA and CDR2 YSYEKL. This CDR3 is built from 16 residues. Trimming took 0 bases from V and 0 from J, leaving 12 bases between them. CDR3 sequence reads: CASSQDRGGLSYEQYF. The CDR3 region has the DNA TGCGCCAGCAGCCAAGATCGTGGGGGCCTCTCCTACGAGCAGTACTTC.

The V call is TRBV2, the J call TRBJ1-5; D possibly corresponds to TRBD1 (6 bases). The CDR3 loop spans 15 amino acids. From germline, CDR1 is SNHLY and CDR2 FYNNEI. V was clipped by 2 bases and J by 9 bases, with 17 bases between them. The CDR3 reads CASSEIFQGMRPQHF. The CDR3 bases are TGTGCCAGCAGTGAAATTTTCCAGGGGATGAGGCCCCAGCATTTT.

This rearrangement joins TRBV2 to TRBJ2-1; perhaps TRBD1 as D (5 bases). The CDR3 has 12 residues. Trimming removed 6 bases from V and 6 bases from J, with 9 bases in between. Germline-derived CDR1 and CDR2 are SNHLY and FYNNEI. The CDR3 sequence is CASRDRLNEQFF. The CDR3 coding sequence is TGTGCCAGCAGAGACAGACTCAATGAGCAGTTCTTC.

The V and J genes are TRBV11-2 and TRBJ2-7, with TRBD2 matching over 11 bases. Germline V lookup: CDR1 SGHAT, CDR2 FQNNGV. The CDR3 extends over 14 amino acids. V was pared by 5 bases and J by 3 bases, with 3 bases of the junction left unmatched. CDR3 DNA: TGTGCCAGCAGCGGACTAGCGGGCTACTACGAGCAGTACGTC. Amino acid sequence: CASSGLAGYYEQYV.

This clone has only a few counts. This rearrangement joins TRBV6-5 to TRBJ1-5; unclear D gene. The ends were cut back, 5 bases at V and 11 bases at J, with 13 bases in the middle. CDR3 size: 12 residues. Germline CDR1 MNHEY, CDR2 SVGAGI. Here the CDR3 DNA reads TGTGCCAGCAGTGCAACCGTTGGGTCCCAGCATTTT. This encodes CASSATVGSQHF.